This TCR beta chain is from a study of blood T cell repertoires in COVID-19. The CDR3 has 15 residues. Trimming pared 3 bases from V and 0 bases from J, leaving 9 bases between. In germline, CDR1 is KGHSH, CDR2 LQKENI. Data came from immunoSEQ multiplex PCR; TCRdb stores just in-frame clones and leaves some out. The profile shows approximately 300,000 clones, 89% of them singletons. The receptor was isolated from a man between 18 and 35 years old who had recovered from COVID-19. The chain is built from TRBV18 and TRBJ1-3, with D hard to call. Sequenced sample: peripheral blood. CDR3 DNA sequence: TGTGCCAGCTCACCCGTTACTGACTCTGGAAACACCATATATTTT. Translating it yields CASSPVTDSGNTIYF.